This T cell receptor beta chain was observed in a study of T cell changes during pregnancy in multiple sclerosis. Repertoires were generated with immunoSEQ multiplex PCR, while TCRdb's copy carries only in-frame clones and drops some. The sample contains approximately 110,000 clones, about 89% of which appear only once. The ends lost 11 bases at V and 0 bases at J; junction bases unmatched: 6. CDR1 is LNHDA and CDR2 is SQIVND in the germline V gene (reference sequence). The CDR3 covers 14 residues. This chain links TRBV19 with TRBJ1-5; 8 nucleotides align to TRBD1. The input for sequencing was peripheral blood, taken after pregnancy. This sequence was found in a female donor with multiple sclerosis, enrolled in a pregnancy study. CDR3 coding DNA: TGTGCCGGCGGGACAGGCGATAGCAATCAGCCCCAGCATTTT. Its translation is CAGGTGDSNQPQHF.